This T cell receptor (beta chain) was identified in a study of early stage breast cancer tumors. Study-wide results and limits: Enriched TCRB sequences shared across patients were mostly commonly generated sequences.

The germline V gene has CDR1 GTSNPN and CDR2 SVGIG (reference sequence). J gave up 3 bases and V 1 base, and 6 bases lay outside the gene matches. The length of the CDR3 is 15 residues. Roughly 19-50 mg of tissue was diced for each tumor. This clone appeared a single time. Its antigen is still unknown. Each sample had two DNA replicates, 0.5 to 0.65 ug blood or about 1.4 ug tissue. Clones were read by immunoSEQ multiplex PCR, and TCRdb kept only the in-frame ones, dropping some. In the table there are over 6,500 clones, 62% of which are singletons. The receptor was isolated from a person aged 65 to 85 with breast cancer. The V call is TRBV30, the J call TRBJ2-3, with TRBD1 identical over 8 bases. The specimen sequenced was breast tumor tissue. The CDR3 here is CAWSDYRGFTDTQYF. The CDR3 coding sequence is TGTGCCTGGAGTGATTACAGGGGGTTTACAGATACGCAGTATTTT. The full variable domain, with the rest looked up from reference TRBV30 and TRBJ2-3, is SQTIHQWPATLVQPVGSPLSLECTVEGTSNPNLYWYRQAAGRGLQLLFYSVGIGQISSEVPQNLSASRPQDRQFILSSKKLLLSDSGFYLCAWSDYRGFTDTQYFGPGTRLTVL.